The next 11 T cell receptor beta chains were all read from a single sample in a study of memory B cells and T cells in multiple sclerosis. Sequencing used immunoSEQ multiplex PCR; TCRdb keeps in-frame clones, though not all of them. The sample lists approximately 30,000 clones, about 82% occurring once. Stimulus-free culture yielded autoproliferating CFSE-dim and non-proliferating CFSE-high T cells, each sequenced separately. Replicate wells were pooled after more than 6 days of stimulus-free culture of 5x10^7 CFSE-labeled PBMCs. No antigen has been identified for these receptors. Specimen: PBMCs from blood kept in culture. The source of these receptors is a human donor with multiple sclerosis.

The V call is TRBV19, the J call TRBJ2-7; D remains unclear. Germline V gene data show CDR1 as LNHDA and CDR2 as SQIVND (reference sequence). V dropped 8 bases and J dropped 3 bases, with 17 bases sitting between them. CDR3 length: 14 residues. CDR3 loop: CASARQAQGYEQYF. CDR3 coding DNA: TGTGCCAGTGCCCGTCAAGCGCAAGGCTACGAGCAGTACTTC. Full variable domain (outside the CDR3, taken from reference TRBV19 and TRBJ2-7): DGGITQSPKYLFRKEGQNVTLSCEQNLNHDAMYWYRQDPGQGLRLIYYSQIVNDFQKGDIAEGYSVSREKKESFPLTVTSAQKNPTAFYLCASARQAQGYEQYFGPGTRLTVT.

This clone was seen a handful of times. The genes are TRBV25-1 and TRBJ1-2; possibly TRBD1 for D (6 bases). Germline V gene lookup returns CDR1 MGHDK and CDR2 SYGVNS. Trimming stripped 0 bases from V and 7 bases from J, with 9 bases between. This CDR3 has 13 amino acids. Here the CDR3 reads CASSEYGTSGYTF. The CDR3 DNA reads TGTGCCAGCAGTGAATACGGGACATCTGGCTACACCTTC.

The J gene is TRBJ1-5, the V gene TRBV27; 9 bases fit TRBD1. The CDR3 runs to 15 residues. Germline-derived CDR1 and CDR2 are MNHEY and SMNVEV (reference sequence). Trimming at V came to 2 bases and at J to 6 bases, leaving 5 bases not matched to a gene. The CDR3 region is CASSLGGTGSQPQHF. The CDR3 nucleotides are TGTGCCAGCAGTTTAGGAGGGACAGGGAGTCAGCCCCAGCATTTT.

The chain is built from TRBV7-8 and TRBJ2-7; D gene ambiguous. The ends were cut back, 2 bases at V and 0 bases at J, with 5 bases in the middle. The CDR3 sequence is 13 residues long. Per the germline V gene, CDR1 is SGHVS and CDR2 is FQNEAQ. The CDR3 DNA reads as TGTGCCAGCAGCTTAACAAACTCCTACGAGCAGTACTTC. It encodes CASSLTNSYEQYF.

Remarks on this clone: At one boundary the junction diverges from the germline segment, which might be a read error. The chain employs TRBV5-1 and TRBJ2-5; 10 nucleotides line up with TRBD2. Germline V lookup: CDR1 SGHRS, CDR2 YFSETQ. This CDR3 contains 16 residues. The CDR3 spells CASSTEAGGPQGTQYF. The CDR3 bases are TGCGCCAGCAGCACAGAAGCGGGAGGGCCTCAAGGGACCCAGTACTTC.

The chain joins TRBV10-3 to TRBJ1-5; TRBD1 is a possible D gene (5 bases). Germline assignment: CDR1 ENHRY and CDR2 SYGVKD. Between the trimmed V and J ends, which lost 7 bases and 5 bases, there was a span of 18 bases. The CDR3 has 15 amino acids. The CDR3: CAIKAGREMYQPQHF. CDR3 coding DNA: TGTGCCATCAAGGCCGGCAGGGAGATGTATCAGCCCCAGCATTTT.

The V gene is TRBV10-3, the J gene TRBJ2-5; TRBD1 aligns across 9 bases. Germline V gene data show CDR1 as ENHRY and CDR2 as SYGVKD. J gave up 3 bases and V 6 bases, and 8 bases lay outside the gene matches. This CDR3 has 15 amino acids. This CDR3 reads CAISPGQGYEETQYF. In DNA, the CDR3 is TGTGCCATCAGCCCGGGACAGGGATACGAAGAGACCCAGTACTTC.

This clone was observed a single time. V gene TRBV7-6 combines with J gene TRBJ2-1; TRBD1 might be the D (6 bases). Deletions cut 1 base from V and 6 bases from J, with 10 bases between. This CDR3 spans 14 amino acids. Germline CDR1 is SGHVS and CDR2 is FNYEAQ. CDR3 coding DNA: TGTGCCAGCAGCTTAGGCGAAGGGGGCAATGAGCAGTTCTTC. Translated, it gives CASSLGEGGNEQFF.

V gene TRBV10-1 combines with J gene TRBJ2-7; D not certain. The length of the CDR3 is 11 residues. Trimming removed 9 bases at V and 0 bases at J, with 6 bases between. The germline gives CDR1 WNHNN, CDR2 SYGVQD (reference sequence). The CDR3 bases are TGCGCCAGTCCCCTCTCCTACGAGCAGTACTTC. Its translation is CASPLSYEQYF.

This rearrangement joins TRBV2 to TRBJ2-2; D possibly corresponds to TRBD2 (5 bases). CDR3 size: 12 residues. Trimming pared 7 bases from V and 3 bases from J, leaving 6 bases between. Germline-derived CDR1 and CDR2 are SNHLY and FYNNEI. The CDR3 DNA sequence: TGTGCCAGCAAGAGGGACACCGGGGAGCTGTTTTTT. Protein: CASKRDTGELFF.

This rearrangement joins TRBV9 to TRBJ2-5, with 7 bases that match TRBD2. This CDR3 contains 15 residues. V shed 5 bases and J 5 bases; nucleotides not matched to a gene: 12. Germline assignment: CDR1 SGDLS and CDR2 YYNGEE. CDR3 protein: CASSSLALGGETQYF. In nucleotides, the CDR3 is TGTGCCAGCAGTTCCTTAGCACTCGGGGGGGAGACCCAGTACTTC.